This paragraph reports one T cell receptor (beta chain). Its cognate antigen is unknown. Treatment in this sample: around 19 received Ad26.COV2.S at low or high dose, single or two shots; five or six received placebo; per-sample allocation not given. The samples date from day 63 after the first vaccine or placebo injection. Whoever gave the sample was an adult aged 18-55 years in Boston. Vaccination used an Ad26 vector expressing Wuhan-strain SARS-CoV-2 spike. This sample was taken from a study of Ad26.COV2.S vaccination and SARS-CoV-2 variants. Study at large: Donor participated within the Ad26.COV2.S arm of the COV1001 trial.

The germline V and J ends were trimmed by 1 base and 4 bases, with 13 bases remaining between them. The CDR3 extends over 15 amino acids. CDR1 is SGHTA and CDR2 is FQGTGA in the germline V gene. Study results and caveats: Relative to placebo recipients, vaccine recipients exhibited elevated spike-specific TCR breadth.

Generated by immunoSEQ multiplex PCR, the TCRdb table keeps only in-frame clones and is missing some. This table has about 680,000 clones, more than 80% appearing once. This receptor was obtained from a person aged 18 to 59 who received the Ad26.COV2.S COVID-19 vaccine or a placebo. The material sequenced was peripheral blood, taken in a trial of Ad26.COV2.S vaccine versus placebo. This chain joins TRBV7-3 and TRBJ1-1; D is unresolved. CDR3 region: CASSLRGGRVTEAFF. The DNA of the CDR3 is TGTGCCAGCAGCTTAAGGGGAGGGAGGGTCACTGAAGCTTTCTTT.